These 2 T cell receptor beta chains share one sample of origin, sequenced in a study of identical twins. TCRdb recomputed calls from the 5' RACE reads with MiXCR, one row per CDR3 protein. The table has about 1.7 million distinct CDR3 sequences, about 32% seen once. Sequenced sample: cord blood. The source of these receptors is a newborn girl in good health.

The chain joins TRBV3-1 to TRBJ2-1; D gene uncertain. V lost 6 bases to trimming and J lost 0 bases, with 12 bases between them. This CDR3 contains 15 residues. Per the germline V gene, CDR1 is LGHDT and CDR2 is YNNKEL (reference sequence). CDR3 DNA sequence: TGTGCCAGCAGACCCACTGGAGACTCCTACAATGAGCAGTTCTTC. Translated, it gives CASRPTGDSYNEQFF.

The chain has TRBV20-1 and TRBJ2-1; tentatively, D is TRBD1 (8 bases). Trimming shortened V by 3 bases and J by 8 bases, and 14 bases separated the two germline ends. The CDR3 is made up of 13 amino acids. In germline, CDR1 is DFQATT, CDR2 SNEGSKA (reference sequence). Here the CDR3 reads CSASWTGRDEQFF. The CDR3 DNA reads TGCAGTGCTAGCTGGACAGGGAGGGATGAGCAGTTCTTC.